This T cell receptor (beta chain) was obtained from a study of chemoradiotherapy in HPV16-positive cancers. Looking at the study overall: A couple of HPV16-positive patients' cells yielded candidate HPV-specific clones and common motifs.

Over chemoradiotherapy, repertoires were sampled more than once. The data were produced by immunoSEQ multiplex PCR, yet TCRdb's version contains in-frame clones alone and is incomplete. The sample holds approximately 35,000 clones, roughly 77% seen once. Looked up from germline, CDR1 is SGHTA and CDR2 is FQGNSA. Trimming pared 0 bases from V and 2 bases from J, leaving 7 bases between. The length of the CDR3 is 14 residues. There are a few counts of this clone. Its antigen remains unknown. Study observations and caveats: For HPV16-positive patients, expanding HPV-responsive T cells associated with longer recurrence-free survival. During treatment, candidate HPV-specific clones and E7-related motifs expanded in tumor.

The sequence was obtained from a human donor with HPV-associated anogenital cancer. The chain is built from TRBV7-2 and TRBJ1-2; D is ambiguous. Sequenced here: blood, sampled from a patient who underwent chemoradiotherapy. The CDR3 loop is CASSLAPRNYGYTF. CDR3 DNA: TGTGCCAGCAGCTTAGCCCCCAGAAACTATGGCTACACCTTC.